This T cell receptor (beta chain) was observed in a study of shared clonotypes between healthy human individuals. Study-level results: Generation probabilities were higher for clonotypes shared across all four sorted-subset donors than for unshared ones.

Adult donors, all healthy and HIV-negative, had no recent acute infections or vaccinations. The V gene lost 7 bases and the J gene lost 8 bases, with 18 bases spanning the gap. Germline V lookup: CDR1 SQVTM, CDR2 ANQGSEA. The CDR3 runs to 13 residues. This clone was counted a few times. Its antigen is unidentified. Profiling relied on immunoSEQ multiplex PCR, and the TCRdb table lists in-frame clones only, not all of them. In the table there are about 670,000 clones, 60% to 80% of which are singletons. This receptor was identified in a woman aged 25 to 39 in good health. Sequencing used memory CD4+ T cells sorted from blood. Documented subset: CD45RA-negative fraction. This chain connects TRBV29-1 to TRBJ2-1, with a possible D match to TRBD2 (5 bases). The CDR3 region is CSGCPDLNDEQFF. CDR3 bases: TGCAGCGGGTGTCCGGACTTGAATGATGAGCAGTTCTTC.